Listed below are T cell receptor beta chains from one sample, sequenced in a study of T cells in Graves' hyperthyroidism and ophthalmopathy. TCRdb reprocessed the multiplex PCR reads via MiXCR and lists one record per CDR3 protein. In the table there are 190,000 or so distinct CDR3 sequences, about 16% of which are singletons. Sequencing input: blood. All receptors derive from a man in his forties with Graves' hyperthyroidism. The CDR3 runs from the conserved cysteine through the conserved F or W. D genes are given only for firm matches. Expanded clones get a size class; other rows say once, few or many, or leave the size out.

v_gene	d_gene	abundance	j_gene	len	CDR3nt	CDR3aa
TRBV6-1	.	.	TRBJ2-3	15	TGTGCCAGCAGCCTCCGGGACCCTAGCACAGATACGCAGTATTTT	CASSLRDPSTDTQYF
TRBV20-1	TRBD2	many	TRBJ2-3	15	TGCAGTGCCCCAGCGCAGACTAGCGGCACAGATACGCAGTATTTT	CSAPAQTSGTDTQYF
TRBV2	TRBD1	many	TRBJ2-7	13	TGTGCCAGCAGTCGGGACAGGGGCGGAGAGCAGTACTTC	CASSRDRGGEQYF
TRBV6-2/TRBV6-3	.	many	TRBJ2-7	13	TGTGCCAGCAGTTACAACAGGGACTACGAGCAGTACTTC	CASSYNRDYEQYF
TRBV28	.	many	TRBJ2-5	13	TGTGCCAGCAGTTTCCGGGATCGGGAGACCCAGTACTTC	CASSFRDRETQYF
TRBV7-3	.	.	TRBJ2-3	14	TGTGCCAGTAAAACGGGGCCTTTGTCAGATACGCAGTATTTT	CASKTGPLSDTQYF
TRBV11-3	.	many	TRBJ2-5	15	TGTGCCAGCAGCTTAGTCGGGTCGGGCCAAGAGACCCAGTACTTC	CASSLVGSGQETQYF
TRBV27	TRBD1	many	TRBJ2-7	19	TGTGCCAGCAGTTTAAAGGTGACAGGGGGCAATTCTCCCTCCTACGAGCAGTACTTC	CASSLKVTGGNSPSYEQYF
TRBV28	.	.	TRBJ2-7	18	TGTGCCAGCAGCTTAGGTACAAGGGCGGGGGCCATAGCCTACGAGCAGTACTTC	CASSLGTRAGAIAYEQYF
TRBV6-1	TRBD1	.	TRBJ1-2	14	TGTGCCAGCTTGGGATGGGGACAGCCCCATGGCTACACCTTC	CASLGWGQPHGYTF